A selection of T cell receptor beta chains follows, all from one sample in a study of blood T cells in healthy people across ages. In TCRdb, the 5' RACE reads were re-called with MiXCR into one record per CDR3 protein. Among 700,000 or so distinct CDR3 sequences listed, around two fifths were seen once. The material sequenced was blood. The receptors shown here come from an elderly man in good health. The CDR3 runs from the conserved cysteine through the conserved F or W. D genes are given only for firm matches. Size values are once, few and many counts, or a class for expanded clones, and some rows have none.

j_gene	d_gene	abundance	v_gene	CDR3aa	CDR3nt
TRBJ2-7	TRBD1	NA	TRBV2	CASRGTAPYEQYF	TGTGCCAGCAGGGGGACAGCGCCGTACGAGCAGTACTTC
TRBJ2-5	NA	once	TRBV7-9	CASSLAIRFQETQYF	TGTGCCAGCAGCTTAGCTATCAGATTCCAAGAGACCCAGTACTTC
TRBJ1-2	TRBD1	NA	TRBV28	CAIGQGVYGYTF	TGTGCCATTGGACAGGGGGTCTATGGCTACACCTTC
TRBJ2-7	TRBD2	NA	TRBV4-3	CASNQDSQRGGSEQYF	TGCGCCAGCAACCAAGATTCTCAGCGGGGGGGATCCGAGCAGTACTTC
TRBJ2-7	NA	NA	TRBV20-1	CSARKDSDEQYF	TGCAGTGCTAGAAAGGACAGTGACGAGCAGTACTTC
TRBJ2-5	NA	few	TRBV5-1	CASSYRTRQETQYF	TGCGCCAGCAGCTACCGGACGCGCCAAGAGACCCAGTACTTC
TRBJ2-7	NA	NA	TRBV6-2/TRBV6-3	CASSSAGAAIYEQYF	TGTGCCAGCAGCTCCGCCGGCGCGGCCATCTACGAGCAGTACTTC
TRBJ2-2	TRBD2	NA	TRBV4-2	CASSQGVAGVTGELFF	TGTGCCAGCAGCCAAGGGGTAGCGGGAGTTACCGGGGAGCTGTTTTTT
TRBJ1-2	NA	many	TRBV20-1	CSAREGARVGYGYTF	TGCAGTGCTAGAGAGGGGGCCAGGGTCGGCTATGGCTACACCTTC
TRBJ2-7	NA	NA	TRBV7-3	CASSVEGSGAYEQYF	TGTGCCAGCAGCGTAGAGGGTAGCGGTGCCTACGAGCAGTACTTC
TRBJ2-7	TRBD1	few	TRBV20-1	CSALSDRGSHEQYF	TGCAGTGCTTTATCGGACAGGGGGTCCCACGAGCAGTACTTC
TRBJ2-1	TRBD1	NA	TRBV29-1	CSVDRGQHNEQFF	TGCAGCGTCGACAGGGGACAACACAATGAGCAGTTCTTC
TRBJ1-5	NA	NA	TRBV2	CASIDGGLAQPQHF	TGTGCCAGCATTGACGGGGGGCTGGCCCAGCCCCAGCATTTT
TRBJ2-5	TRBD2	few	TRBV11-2	CASILSGSVHSGETQYF	TGTGCCAGCATACTTAGCGGGAGTGTACATAGCGGAGAGACCCAGTACTTC
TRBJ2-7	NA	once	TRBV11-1	CASSVNRSATSFSSYEQYF	TGTGCCAGCAGCGTTAACAGGAGCGCAACATCCTTTAGCTCCTACGAGCAGTACTTC
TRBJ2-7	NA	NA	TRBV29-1	CSVELPSLEQYF	TGCAGCGTTGAACTCCCCAGCTTAGAACAGTACTTC
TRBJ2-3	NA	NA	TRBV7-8	CASSWDFSGRTDTQYF	TGTGCCAGCAGCTGGGATTTTAGTGGGCGAACAGATACGCAGTATTTT
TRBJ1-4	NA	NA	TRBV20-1	CSARDFQDNEKLFF	TGCAGTGCTAGAGATTTCCAAGATAATGAAAAACTGTTTTTT
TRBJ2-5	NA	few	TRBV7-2	CASSPQSPQAQYF	TGTGCCAGCAGCCCCCAAAGCCCCCAAGCCCAGTACTTC
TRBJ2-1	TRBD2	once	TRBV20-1	CSALAREAPYNEQFF	TGCAGTGCCCTCGCCCGGGAGGCCCCCTACAATGAGCAGTTCTTC
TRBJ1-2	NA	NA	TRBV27	CASRLQGGGGYTF	TGTGCCAGCAGGCTACAGGGCGGCGGAGGCTACACCTTC
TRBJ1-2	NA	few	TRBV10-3	CATALVGGEYGYTF	TGTGCCACCGCGTTGGTGGGGGGCGAGTATGGCTACACCTTC